This TCR beta chain was captured in a study of identical twins (dated by TCRdb to about 2016). Some background on the complete study: The study deep-sequenced TCR alpha and beta repertoires from monozygotic twins, unrelated adults of various ages and cord blood to test whether fetal clonotypes persist. To rule out contamination, replicate twin experiments were performed at different times with different library preparation protocols. Summary of the overall study and its limitations: A weaker excess of twin sharing was found in beta out-of-frame sequences because the signal-to-noise ratio was lowered by fewer shared sequences. Because the same donors could not be followed over many years, the conclusions relied on cross-sectional statistical analysis. Abundant cord blood beta clonotypes had fewer insertions, young adult naive repertoires showed a similar but weaker trend, and memory repertoires showed no such trend. Compared with coincidental sharing between unrelated individuals, out-of-frame TCR alpha sequences shared between twins had an excess of sequences with low generation probability. In monozygotic twins, out-of-frame TCR alpha sharing was systematically underestimated by recombination models, although the models agreed with sharing between unrelated individuals. Invariant T cells such as MAIT and iNKT could partly confound zero-insertion analyses, though diverse VJ usage argued against this for most clonotypes.

The library came from 5' RACE. TCRdb lists the instrument as Illumina HiSeq 2000. Template switching added a universal primer binding site, and the final cDNA carried a unique molecular identifier that allowed TCR cDNA molecules to be counted accurately. Specific primers in the conserved constant-segment region were used to synthesize first-strand cDNA for TCR alpha and beta chains. Each cDNA library was double barcoded, with a SMART-Mk sample barcode plus Illumina barcodes, to control for contamination. TruSeq adapter sequences along with Illumina sample barcodes were introduced in two successive PCR steps. The Illumina HiSeq platform was used with custom primers to sequence TCR alpha and beta cDNA libraries. As for how the authors treated the data: Unique molecular identifiers were extracted from raw reads with MiGEC, and CDR3 positions were determined with MiXCR. Recombination models were inferred per individual with the repgenHMM and IGoR tools using an EM algorithm. The tcR package in R was used for shared clonotype analysis, with sharing normalized by the product of cloneset sizes. To study raw recombination free of thymic and clonal selection effects, out-of-frame nonproductive sequences were analyzed. TCRdb trimmed public reads at Q25 via fastp, called clones via MiXCR and kept in-frame beta chains. Records with the same CDR3 protein are collapsed into one entry carrying the most frequent genes and DNA. The V and J calls, along with clone size, are taken from TCRdb and not from the paper's own processing. This sample is represented by hundreds of thousands of distinct CDR3 sequences; 9% to 15% of them were singletons. Clones ranked in the top ten supply 7.2% of the sample.

Only healthy Caucasian donors were included. Three pairs of female monozygotic twins, all aged roughly 18 to 29 years, were included in the twin cohort. Positive isolation kits from Invitrogen were used to isolate the CD4+ and CD8+ T cell populations. This clonotype occurred a few times. Its antigen remains unidentified. Nothing much larger sits one base from this clone, and base qualities are not available. CDR1 and CDR2 are drawn from the germline V gene: SGHTA, FQGNSA. Reading from cysteine to phenylalanine, the CDR3 counts 15 amino acids. CDR3 DNA only is kept here, 45 bases in frame from base 1. V has 4 bases trimmed and J has 3 bases trimmed; junction bases matching no gene number 7. This sample was also put to use in a study of yellow fever vaccine responses in identical twins. The second study's paper adds: According to the authors, in identical twins the way T cells responded to vaccination appeared partly convergent and partly personalized. In the study, vaccine-responding T cell clones were precisely tracked in identical twins.

The source material was CD8+ T cells sorted from blood. The chain is encoded by TRBV7-2 joined to TRBJ2-7; TRBD1 agrees with 9 junctional bases. The receptor was derived from a woman between 18 and 29 years old in good health. The sequenced DNA: TGTGCCAGCAGCTCCCTTCCGGGACAGGGCTACGAGCAGTACTTC. It is translated as CASSSLPGQGYEQYF.